This entry features one TCR beta chain sequence. The antigen is undetermined. The assay was immunoSEQ multiplex PCR, and TCRdb's table has in-frame clones only and misses some. The table records 25,000 to 35,000 clones, roughly four fifths of them present only once. The data derive from a study of graft-versus-host responses after intestinal transplantation. In the study overall: Among the recipients, all got anti-thymocyte globulin induction and then tacrolimus and steroids for around 3 years.

With 4 bases removed from V and 0 bases from J, the gap between germline ends came to 14 bases. Germline assignment: CDR1 MGHRA and CDR2 YSYEKL. This CDR3 has 16 residues. Study-level results: Early declines in HvG clones that occurred post-transplant were associated with peak circulating GvH clone levels. Across patients carrying graft-donor T cell macrochimerism, allografts held high graft-versus-host to host-versus-graft clonal ratios.

The clonotype was recovered from a human donor who received an intestinal transplant. This specimen consisted of unstimulated CD8+ T cells sorted from spleen or lymph node cells, obtained before intestinal transplant. This sequence joins TRBV4-1 and TRBJ2-3; a possible D gene is TRBD1 (7 bases). In DNA, the CDR3 is TGCGCCAGCAGCCTCAGGGGGGACCCGAGCACAGATACGCAGTATTTT. Residues: CASSLRGDPSTDTQYF.